Below, 31 T cell receptor beta chains from the same sample are listed, as sequenced in a study of blood T cell repertoires in COVID-19. Generated by immunoSEQ multiplex PCR, the TCRdb table keeps only in-frame clones and is missing some. The table lists about 440,000 clones, 90% of them singletons. Sample: PBMCs or T cells enriched from blood (not recorded which). These receptor sequences come from a man younger than 35 who had recovered from COVID-19.

This rearrangement joins TRBV15 to TRBJ2-7; D may be TRBD2 (5 bases). Germline CDR1 and CDR2: LNHNV and YYDKDF (reference sequence). V lost 0 bases, J lost 6 bases, and 15 bases lay in between. The CDR3 has 15 residues. The CDR3: CATSRETSDRGEQYF. The CDR3, as DNA: TGTGCCACCAGCAGAGAAACATCAGACCGGGGCGAGCAGTACTTC.

The rearrangement joins TRBV4-1 to TRBJ1-4; no reliable D call. V lost 4 bases and J lost 7, with 13 bases in between. The CDR3 covers 14 residues. The V gene's germline CDR1 is MGHRA and CDR2 YSYEKL. CDR3 in amino acids: CASSLLGQPEKLFF. The DNA of the CDR3 is TGCGCCAGCAGCCTTTTGGGCCAGCCTGAAAAACTGTTTTTT.

The gene calls are TRBV5-1 and TRBJ2-1, with 11 bases that match TRBD2. Germline CDR1 SGHRS, CDR2 YFSETQ. The V segment lost 0 bases and the J segment 2 bases; nucleotides outside the gene matches: 1. This CDR3 spans 16 amino acids. CDR3 DNA: TGCGCCAGCAGCTTGGTTAGCGGGGGGGCCTACAATGAGCAGTTCTTC. Its protein product is CASSLVSGGAYNEQFF.

The chain joins TRBV7-9 to TRBJ1-2; D unclear. The CDR3 is 14 amino acids. Per germline, CDR1 SEHNR and CDR2 FQNEAQ (reference sequence). V was trimmed by 3 bases and J by 2 bases, leaving 10 bases between them. This chain's CDR3 is CASSFDGRNYGYTF. The CDR3 nucleotides read TGTGCCAGCAGCTTCGATGGGAGGAACTATGGCTACACCTTC.

The V call is TRBV5-8, the J call TRBJ2-2, with 13 positions matching TRBD2. The CDR3 spans 18 residues. Germline V gene lookup returns CDR1 SGHTS and CDR2 YDEGEE. The V and J ends lost 4 bases and 5 bases, in that order; junction bases with no gene match: 11. CDR3 sequence: CASSQGLAGPSGTGELFF. The CDR3 nucleotides are TGTGCCAGCAGCCAGGGACTAGCGGGGCCGAGTGGAACCGGGGAGCTGTTTTTT.

The rearrangement uses TRBV18 and TRBJ1-1; 9 bases agree with TRBD1. This CDR3 has 15 residues. The V gene end was trimmed by 3 bases and the J gene end by 7 bases; junction bases not matched to a gene: 9. Per germline, CDR1 KGHSH and CDR2 LQKENI. CDR3 sequence: CASSPQTGGSVEAFF. DNA of the CDR3: TGTGCCAGCTCACCTCAGACAGGGGGATCGGTTGAAGCTTTCTTT.

The rearrangement uses TRBV28 and TRBJ1-5; 7 bases fit TRBD1. The CDR3 runs to 12 residues. Per germline, CDR1 MDHEN and CDR2 SYDVKM. Trimming cost V 6 bases and J 5 bases; bases outside gene matches: 1. As DNA, the CDR3 is TGTGCCAGCAGCGACAGGGATCAGCCCCAGCATTTT. Encoded protein: CASSDRDQPQHF. The entire variable domain, with the rest obtained from reference TRBV28 and TRBJ1-5, is as follows: DVKVTQSSRYLVKRTGEKVFLECVQDMDHENMFWYRQDPGLGLRLIYFSYDVKMKEKGDIPEGYSVSREKKERFSLILESASTNQTSMYLCASSDRDQPQHFGDGTRLSIL.

This clone appeared a single time. The CDR3 DNA sequence: TGCGCCAGCAGTGAGTTCGGCCGAGGGGGAAACACCATATATTTT. This translates into CASSEFGRGGNTIYF. The rearrangement links TRBV10-2 to TRBJ1-3; D is unclear. CDR1 WSHSY and CDR2 SAAADI come from the germline V gene. The CDR3 runs 15 residues. V was trimmed by 1 base and J by 4 bases, leaving 11 bases between them.

The table lists this clone with a count of one. The chain has TRBV11-2 and TRBJ2-1; the match to TRBD1 covers 9 bases. Per the germline V gene, CDR1 is SGHAT and CDR2 is FQNNGV. After removal of 5 bases from V and 7 bases from J, the junction contained 12 bases not matched to a gene. The CDR3 runs to 16 residues. The CDR3 nucleotides are TGTGCCAGCAGCCCCTCAACAGGGGGCCGGTGGAATGAGCAGTTCTTC. This sequence encodes CASSPSTGGRWNEQFF.

V gene TRBV10-3 combines with J gene TRBJ1-6; D not certain. This CDR3 spans 12 amino acids. V shed 6 bases and J shed 9 bases, with 9 bases lying between them. Per germline, CDR1 ENHRY and CDR2 SYGVKD. For the CDR3, the DNA is TGTGCCATCAGCGGGGTTAGTTCACCCCTCCACTTT. It yields the protein CAISGVSSPLHF.

The CDR3 region is CASSLAYGQGATDTQYF. The CDR3 bases are TGCGCCAGCAGCTTGGCCTACGGACAGGGGGCCACAGATACGCAGTATTTT. The chain recombines TRBV5-1 with TRBJ2-3, with 11 bases lining up with TRBD1. Germline V gene data show CDR1 as SGHRS and CDR2 as YFSETQ. CDR3 length equals 17 residues. Trimming at V came to 0 bases and at J to 2 bases, leaving 5 bases not matched to a gene.

Only a few counts were recorded for this clone. Additional DNA sequences in this sample encode the identical CDR3. The chain combines TRBV14 with TRBJ1-2; D is undetermined. The V end was cut by 0 bases, the J end by 5 bases, with 7 bases between. The CDR3 runs 13 residues. CDR1 SGHDN and CDR2 FVKESK come from the germline V gene. CDR3 region: CASSQDRLYGYTF. In DNA, the CDR3 is TGTGCCAGCAGCCAAGACCGGTTATATGGCTACACCTTC. Using reference TRBV14 and TRBJ1-2 for the parts outside the CDR3, the full variable domain is EAGVTQFPSHSVIEKGQTVTLRCDPISGHDNLYWYRRVMGKEIKFLLHFVKESKQDESGMPNNRFLAERTGGTYSTLKVQPAELEDSGVYFCASSQDRLYGYTFGSGTRLTVV.

V and J are TRBV11-2 and TRBJ1-5, with 8 positions matching TRBD1. This CDR3 is built from 15 residues. Germline-derived CDR1 and CDR2 are SGHAT and FQNNGV. Trimming removed 5 bases from V and 6 bases from J; junction bases left unmatched: 9. In DNA form, the CDR3 reads TGTGCCAGCAGCCTACTAGGACAGGGATGTCAGCCCCAGCATTTT. Translation: CASSLLGQGCQPQHF.

The rearrangement links TRBV11-3 to TRBJ1-2; D gene unclear. Germline CDR1 SGHNT, CDR2 YENEEA. The V and J ends lost 5 bases and 6 bases respectively, with 7 bases between them. The CDR3 is 11 residues long. The CDR3 coding sequence is TGTGCCAGCAGCCGAGATGATGGCTACACCTTC. It translates to CASSRDDGYTF. Full variable domain (outside the CDR3, taken from reference TRBV11-3 and TRBJ1-2): EAGVVQSPRYKIIEKKQPVAFWCNPISGHNTLYWYLQNLGQGPELLIRYENEEAVDDSQLPKDRFSAERLKGVDSTLKIQPAELGDSAVYLCASSRDDGYTFGSGTRLTVV.

This clone has only one observation. The chain uses TRBV30 and TRBJ1-5; no reliable D call. V dropped 0 bases and J dropped 3 bases, with 15 bases sitting between them. The CDR3 totals 16 residues. The germline V gene encodes CDR1 GTSNPN and CDR2 SVGIG (reference sequence). The DNA of the CDR3 is TGTGCCTGGAGTGTACCTAGTACCTCAATCAATCAGCCCCAGCATTTT. It translates to CAWSVPSTSINQPQHF.

This clone was picked up many times. The rearrangement joins TRBV9 to TRBJ2-7; a possible D gene is TRBD2 (6 bases). There are 16 residues in the CDR3. The germline CDR1 and CDR2 sequences are SGDLS and YYNGEE. The V end lost 0 bases, the J end lost 3 bases, and 16 bases lay between the germline ends. CDR3 DNA: TGTGCCAGCAGCGTAGCTGACGGGGGAATGCTCTACGAGCAGTACTTC. Translation: CASSVADGGMLYEQYF.

The rearrangement uses TRBV19 and TRBJ1-3, with a possible D match to TRBD1 (6 bases). CDR3 size: 15 residues. V lost 9 bases to trimming and J lost 9 bases, with 24 bases between them. Germline-derived CDR1 and CDR2 are LNHDA and SQIVND (reference sequence). In nucleotides, the CDR3 is TGTGCCAGCCGTATGGGGCCAGGGGCCGGCACCACCATATATTTT. This codes for CASRMGPGAGTTIYF.

The genes are TRBV7-9 and TRBJ1-2; D uncertain. Germline V CDR1 and CDR2: SEHNR, FQNEAQ (reference sequence). V lost 4 bases and J lost 4, with 19 bases in between. This CDR3 is built from 16 residues. This chain's CDR3 is CASSSTRTEVGYGYTF. The CDR3 nucleotides read TGTGCCAGCAGCTCAACCCGGACGGAGGTGGGCTATGGCTACACCTTC.

This clone was seen more than once but under ten times. The chain has TRBV7-2 and TRBJ1-4; possible D gene TRBD1, 6 bases. Germline lookup yields CDR1 SGHTA and CDR2 FQGNSA. Trimming took off 0 bases at V and 11 bases at J, with 10 bases between the two ends. This CDR3 is built from 13 residues. The CDR3 DNA reads as TGTGCCAGCAGCTTAGCGGGGCAGGGGAAACTGTTTTTT. Its protein product is CASSLAGQGKLFF.

The rearrangement uses TRBV5-4 and TRBJ2-3; the match to TRBD1 covers 7 bases. The CDR3 has 15 residues. Germline assignment: CDR1 SGHNT and CDR2 YYREEE (reference sequence). J lost 3 bases, V lost 2 bases, and 6 bases had no gene match. CDR3: CASSLDRAQTDTQYF. In DNA, the CDR3 is TGTGCCAGCAGCTTAGACAGGGCCCAAACAGATACGCAGTATTTT. Variable domain in full (rest from reference TRBV5-4 and TRBJ2-3): ETGVTQSPTHLIKTRGQQVTLRCSSQSGHNTVSWYQQALGQGPQFIFQYYREEENGRGNFPPRFSGLQFPNYSSELNVNALELDDSALYLCASSLDRAQTDTQYFGPGTRLTVL.

The CDR3 DNA reads TGTGCCAGCAGCCAAGAAGGGACAGGTCTTAATCAGCCCCAGCATTTT. Translation: CASSQEGTGLNQPQHF. The chain is built from TRBV3-1 (or the pseudogene TRBV3-2) and TRBJ1-5; 8 bases align to TRBD1. The CDR3 covers 16 residues. After removal of 0 bases from V and 4 bases from J, the junction contained 5 bases not matched to a gene. Germline CDR1 and CDR2: LGHDT and YNNKEL (reference sequence).

This clone was counted a single time. The CDR3 here is CASSLGGAGNTIYF. The CDR3 DNA reads as TGTGCCAGCAGCTTAGGCGGGGCAGGAAACACCATATATTTT. This sequence joins TRBV11-2 and TRBJ1-3; perhaps TRBD1 as D (5 bases). The CDR3 totals 14 residues. The germline CDR1 and CDR2 sequences are SGHAT and FQNNGV. With 1 base removed from V and 4 bases from J, the gap between germline ends came to 8 bases.

DNA for the CDR3: TGTGCCAGCAGTGGGGCTATGGGCGCTGAGCAGTTCTTC. It specifies CASSGAMGAEQFF. V gene TRBV2 combines with J gene TRBJ2-1; D is unclear. The V end was cut by 4 bases, the J end by 9 bases, with 13 bases between. This CDR3 contains 13 residues. Looked up from germline, CDR1 is SNHLY and CDR2 is FYNNEI. Drawing the rest from reference TRBV2 and TRBJ2-1, the complete variable domain is EPEVTQTPSHQVTQMGQEVILRCVPISNHLYFYWYRQILGQKVEFLVSFYNNEISEKSEIFDDQFSVERPDGSNFTLKIRSTKLEDSAMYFCASSGAMGAEQFFGPGTRLTVL.

The chain carries TRBV20-1 and TRBJ2-2; 7 nucleotides line up with TRBD2. This CDR3 has 14 residues. Germline V gives CDR1 DFQATT, CDR2 SNEGSKA (reference sequence). Unmatched junction bases numbered 5, after V lost 3 bases and J lost 4 bases. CDR3 sequence (DNA): TGCAGTGCTAGTAAGAGCGGGATCACCGGGGAGCTGTTTTTT. Translated, it gives CSASKSGITGELFF.

The chain carries TRBV5-4 and TRBJ2-1; 8 nucleotides match TRBD2. CDR3 length equals 15 residues. Germline V gives CDR1 SGHNT, CDR2 YYREEE (reference sequence). After removal of 1 base from V and 4 bases from J, the junction contained 4 bases not matched to a gene. CDR3 protein: CASSLIGGAYNEQFF. CDR3 DNA sequence: TGTGCCAGCAGCTTGATCGGGGGGGCGTACAATGAGCAGTTCTTC.

J is TRBJ2-7 and V is TRBV21-1; TRBD1, as called in the table, went unchecked against the DNA. TRBV21-1 is marked as a pseudogene. There are 15 residues in the CDR3. The CDR3 here is CASSKGGTGSYEQYF. Written as DNA, the CDR3 is TGTGCCAGCAGCAAAGGCGGGACAGGCTCCTACGAGCAGTACTTC.

The chain employs TRBV6-5 and TRBJ2-7; TRBD2 matches at 7 bases. In germline, CDR1 is MNHEY, CDR2 SVGAGI. The J segment lost 3 bases and the V segment lost 0 bases, leaving 5 bases of the junction unmatched. This CDR3 is built from 15 residues. The CDR3 sequence is CASSYSPSGFYEQYF. For the CDR3, the DNA is TGTGCCAGCAGTTACTCTCCTAGCGGATTCTACGAGCAGTACTTC.

This clone came up once. The V call is TRBV9, the J call TRBJ2-1; tentatively, D is TRBD2 (5 bases). V dropped 4 bases and J dropped 1 base, with 18 bases sitting between them. The CDR3 runs 17 residues. Germline CDR1 is SGDLS and CDR2 is YYNGEE. The CDR3 is CASSKLSGTPSYNEQFF. The CDR3 nucleotides are TGTGCCAGCAGCAAACTAAGCGGAACACCTTCCTACAATGAGCAGTTCTTC.

This chain joins TRBV9 and TRBJ2-2; D ambiguous. The CDR3 runs 14 residues. Deletions cut 0 bases from V and 3 bases from J, with 6 bases between. The germline V gene encodes CDR1 SGDLS and CDR2 YYNGEE. The chain's CDR3 is CASSVVRDTGELFF. The DNA for the CDR3 is TGTGCCAGCAGCGTAGTTCGCGACACCGGGGAGCTGTTTTTT. The variable domain in full, with the rest retrieved from reference TRBV9 and TRBJ2-2, is DSGVTQTPKHLITATGQRVTLRCSPRSGDLSVYWYQQSLDQGLQFLIQYYNGEERAKGNILERFSAQQFPDLHSELNLSSLELGDSALYFCASSVVRDTGELFFGEGSRLTVL.

The V gene is TRBV5-1, the J gene TRBJ2-3; unclear D gene. The CDR3 has 16 amino acids. The germline V gene encodes CDR1 SGHRS and CDR2 YFSETQ. Trimming pared 0 bases from V and 0 bases from J, leaving 11 bases between. The CDR3 DNA sequence: TGCGCCAGCAGCTTGGGCACCAGTCCCAGCACAGATACGCAGTATTTT. Its translation is CASSLGTSPSTDTQYF.

The chain combines TRBV5-5 with TRBJ2-2, with D possibly matching TRBD2 (6 bases). Germline V lookup: CDR1 SGHKS, CDR2 YYEKEE (reference sequence). V gave up 4 bases and J gave up 5 bases, with 15 bases separating them. This CDR3 is built from 15 residues. The CDR3 protein is CASSRDLSRTGELFF. In DNA, the CDR3 is TGTGCCAGCAGCAGGGACTTGTCCCGGACCGGGGAGCTGTTTTTT.